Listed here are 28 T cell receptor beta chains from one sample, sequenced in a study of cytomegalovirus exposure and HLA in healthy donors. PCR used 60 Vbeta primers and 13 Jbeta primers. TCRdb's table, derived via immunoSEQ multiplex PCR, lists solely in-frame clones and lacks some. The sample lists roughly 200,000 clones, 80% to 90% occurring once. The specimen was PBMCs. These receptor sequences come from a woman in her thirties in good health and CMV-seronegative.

CDR3 in amino acids: CASIYRGGNQPQHF. CDR3 DNA sequence: TGTGCCAGCATTTACAGGGGAGGCAATCAGCCCCAGCATTTT. This chain joins TRBV6-1 and TRBJ1-5; 7 bases map to TRBD1. The germline CDR1 and CDR2 sequences are MNHNS and SASEGT. The CDR3 spans 14 residues. The V and J ends lost 7 bases and 2 bases, in that order; junction bases with no gene match: 5.

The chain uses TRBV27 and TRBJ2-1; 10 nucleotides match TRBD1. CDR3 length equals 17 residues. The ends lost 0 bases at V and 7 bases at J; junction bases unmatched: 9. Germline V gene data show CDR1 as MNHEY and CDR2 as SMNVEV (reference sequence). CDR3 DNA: TGTGCCAGCAGTTTATCCTTCAGACAGGGGGCTTGGAATGAGCAGTTCTTC. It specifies CASSLSFRQGAWNEQFF.

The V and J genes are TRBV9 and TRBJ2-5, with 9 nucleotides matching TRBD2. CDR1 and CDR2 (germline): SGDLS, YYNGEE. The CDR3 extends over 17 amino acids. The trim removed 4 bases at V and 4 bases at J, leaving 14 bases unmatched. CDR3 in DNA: TGTGCCAGCAGCCCAAGAGATGCGGGAGGGTGGAGAGAGACCCAGTACTTC. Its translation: CASSPRDAGGWRETQYF.

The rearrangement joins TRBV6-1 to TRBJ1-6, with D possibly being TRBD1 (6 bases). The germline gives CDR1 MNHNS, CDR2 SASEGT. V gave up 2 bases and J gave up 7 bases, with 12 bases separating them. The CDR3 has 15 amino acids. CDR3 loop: CASSEKGQGNSPLHF. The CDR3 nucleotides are TGTGCCAGCAGTGAAAAGGGGCAGGGGAATTCACCCCTCCACTTT.

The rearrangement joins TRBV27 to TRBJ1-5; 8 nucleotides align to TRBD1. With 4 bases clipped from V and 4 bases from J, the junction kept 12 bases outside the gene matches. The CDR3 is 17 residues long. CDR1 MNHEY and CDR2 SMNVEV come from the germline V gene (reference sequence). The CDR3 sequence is CASSSGQGTSPNQPQHF. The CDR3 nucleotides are TGTGCCAGCAGTTCCGGACAGGGCACGTCCCCTAATCAGCCCCAGCATTTT.

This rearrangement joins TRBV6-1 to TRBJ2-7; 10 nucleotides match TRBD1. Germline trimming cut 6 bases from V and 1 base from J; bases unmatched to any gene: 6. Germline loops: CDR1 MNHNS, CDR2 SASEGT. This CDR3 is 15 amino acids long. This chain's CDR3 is CASRVGTGESYEQYF. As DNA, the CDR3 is TGTGCCAGCAGAGTCGGGACAGGGGAATCCTACGAGCAGTACTTC.

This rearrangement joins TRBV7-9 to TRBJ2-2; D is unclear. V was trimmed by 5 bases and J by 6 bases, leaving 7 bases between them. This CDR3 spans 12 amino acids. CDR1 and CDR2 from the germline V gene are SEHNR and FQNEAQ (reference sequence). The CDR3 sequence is CASSVSAGELFF. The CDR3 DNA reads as TGTGCCAGCAGCGTCAGCGCCGGGGAGCTGTTTTTT.

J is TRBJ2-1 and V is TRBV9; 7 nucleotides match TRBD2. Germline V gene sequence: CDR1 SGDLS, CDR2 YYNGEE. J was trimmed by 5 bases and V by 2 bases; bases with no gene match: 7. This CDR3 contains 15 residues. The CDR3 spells CASSVLGLQNNEQFF. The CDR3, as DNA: TGTGCCAGCAGCGTTCTGGGACTACAGAACAATGAGCAGTTCTTC.

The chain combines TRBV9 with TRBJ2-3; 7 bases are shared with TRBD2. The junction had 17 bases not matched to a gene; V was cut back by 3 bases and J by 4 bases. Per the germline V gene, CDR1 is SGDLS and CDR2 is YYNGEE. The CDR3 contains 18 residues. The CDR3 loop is CASSAHPTSDGRSDTQYF. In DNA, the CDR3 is TGTGCCAGCAGCGCCCATCCTACCTCAGACGGGAGGTCAGATACGCAGTATTTT.

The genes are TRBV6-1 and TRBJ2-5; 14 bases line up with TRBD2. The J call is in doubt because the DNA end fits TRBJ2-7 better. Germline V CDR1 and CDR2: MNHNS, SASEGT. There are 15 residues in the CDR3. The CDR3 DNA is TGTGCCAGCAGAAAAGGGACTAGCGGGGGCTACGAGCAGTACTTC. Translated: CASRKGTSGGYEQYF.

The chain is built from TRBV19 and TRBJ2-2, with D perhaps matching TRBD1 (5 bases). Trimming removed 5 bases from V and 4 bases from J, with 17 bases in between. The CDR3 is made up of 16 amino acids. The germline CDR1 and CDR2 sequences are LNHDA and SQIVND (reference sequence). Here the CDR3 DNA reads TGTGCCAGTAGTGGGCAATCAGGGATTCTCACCGGGGAGCTGTTTTTT. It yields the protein CASSGQSGILTGELFF.

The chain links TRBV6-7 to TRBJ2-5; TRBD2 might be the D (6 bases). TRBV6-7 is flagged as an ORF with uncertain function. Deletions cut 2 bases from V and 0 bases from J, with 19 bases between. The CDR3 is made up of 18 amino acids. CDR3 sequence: CASSYGPSAPRYQETQYF. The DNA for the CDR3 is TGTGCCAGCAGTTACGGGCCTAGCGCCCCGCGGTACCAAGAGACCCAGTACTTC.

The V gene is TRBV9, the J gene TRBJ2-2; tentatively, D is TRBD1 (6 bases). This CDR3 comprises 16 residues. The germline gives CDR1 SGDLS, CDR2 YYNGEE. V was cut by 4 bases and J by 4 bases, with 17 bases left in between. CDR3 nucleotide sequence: TGTGCCAGCAGCCTGGGGGCCCTAGCCGGCACCGGGGAGCTGTTTTTT. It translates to CASSLGALAGTGELFF. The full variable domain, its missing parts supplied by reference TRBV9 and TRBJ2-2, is DSGVTQTPKHLITATGQRVTLRCSPRSGDLSVYWYQQSLDQGLQFLIQYYNGEERAKGNILERFSAQQFPDLHSELNLSSLELGDSALYFCASSLGALAGTGELFFGEGSRLTVL.

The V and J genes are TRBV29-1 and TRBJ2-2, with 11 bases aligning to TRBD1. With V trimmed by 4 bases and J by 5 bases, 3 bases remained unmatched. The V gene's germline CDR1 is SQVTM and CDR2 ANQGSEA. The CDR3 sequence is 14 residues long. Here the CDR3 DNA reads TGCAGCGTTGGGACAGGGGGCGGGACCGGGGAGCTGTTTTTT. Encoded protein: CSVGTGGGTGELFF.

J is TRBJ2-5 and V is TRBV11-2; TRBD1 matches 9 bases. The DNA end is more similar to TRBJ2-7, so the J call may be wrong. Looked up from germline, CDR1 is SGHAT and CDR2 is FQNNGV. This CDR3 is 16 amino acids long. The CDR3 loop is CASSLDLGTGIYEQYF. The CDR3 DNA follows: TGTGCCAGCAGCTTAGATCTTGGGACAGGGATCTACGAGCAGTACTTC.

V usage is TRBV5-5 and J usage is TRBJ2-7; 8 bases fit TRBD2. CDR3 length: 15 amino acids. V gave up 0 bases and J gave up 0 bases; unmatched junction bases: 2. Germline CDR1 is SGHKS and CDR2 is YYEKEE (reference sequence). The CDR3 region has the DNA TGTGCCAGCAGCTTGGCTAGCGGGTACTCCTACGAGCAGTACTTC. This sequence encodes CASSLASGYSYEQYF.

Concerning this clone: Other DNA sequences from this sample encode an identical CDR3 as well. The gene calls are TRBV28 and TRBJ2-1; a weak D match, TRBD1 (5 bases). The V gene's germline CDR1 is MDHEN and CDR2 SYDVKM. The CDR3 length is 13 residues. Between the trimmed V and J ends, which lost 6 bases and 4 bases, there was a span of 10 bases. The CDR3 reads CASSPPGYNEQFF. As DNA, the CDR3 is TGTGCCAGCAGCCCTCCAGGGTACAATGAGCAGTTCTTC.

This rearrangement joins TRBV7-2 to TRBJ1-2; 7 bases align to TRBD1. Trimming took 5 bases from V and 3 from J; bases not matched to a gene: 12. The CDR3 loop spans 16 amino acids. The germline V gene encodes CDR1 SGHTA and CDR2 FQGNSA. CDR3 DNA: TGTGCCAGCAGCCCAAAGAGGGGGCAGGGTGACTATGGCTACACCTTC. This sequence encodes CASSPKRGQGDYGYTF.

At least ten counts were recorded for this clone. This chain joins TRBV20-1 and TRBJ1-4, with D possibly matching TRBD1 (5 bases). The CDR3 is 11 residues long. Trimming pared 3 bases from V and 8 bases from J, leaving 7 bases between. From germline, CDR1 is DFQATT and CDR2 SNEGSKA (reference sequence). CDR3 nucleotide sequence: TGCAGTGCTAGTCGGGGGGAAAAACTGTTTTTT. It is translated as CSASRGEKLFF.

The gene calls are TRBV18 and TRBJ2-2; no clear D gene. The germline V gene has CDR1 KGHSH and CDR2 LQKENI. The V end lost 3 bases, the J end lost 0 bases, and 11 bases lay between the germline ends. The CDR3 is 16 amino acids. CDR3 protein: CASSPFYRANTGELFF. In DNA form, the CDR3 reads TGTGCCAGCTCACCTTTCTACAGAGCGAACACCGGGGAGCTGTTTTTT. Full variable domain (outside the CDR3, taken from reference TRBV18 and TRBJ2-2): NAGVMQNPRHLVRRRGQEARLRCSPMKGHSHVYWYRQLPEEGLKFMVYLQKENIIDESGMPKERFSAEFPKEGPSILRIQQVVRGDSAAYFCASSPFYRANTGELFFGEGSRLTVL.

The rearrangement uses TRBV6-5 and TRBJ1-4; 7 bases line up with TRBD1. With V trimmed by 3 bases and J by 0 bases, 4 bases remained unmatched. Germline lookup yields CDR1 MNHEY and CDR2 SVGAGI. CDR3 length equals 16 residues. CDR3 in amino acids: CASSYQTGATNEKLFF. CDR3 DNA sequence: TGTGCCAGCAGTTATCAAACAGGGGCAACTAATGAAAAACTGTTTTTT.

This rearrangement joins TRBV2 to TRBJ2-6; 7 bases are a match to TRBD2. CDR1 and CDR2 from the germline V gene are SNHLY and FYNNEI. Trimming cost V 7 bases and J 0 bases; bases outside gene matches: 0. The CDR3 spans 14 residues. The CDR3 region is CASKRGSGANVLTF. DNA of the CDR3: TGTGCCAGCAAGCGGGGCTCTGGGGCCAACGTCCTGACTTTC. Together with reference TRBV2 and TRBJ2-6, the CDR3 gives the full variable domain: EPEVTQTPSHQVTQMGQEVILRCVPISNHLYFYWYRQILGQKVEFLVSFYNNEISEKSEIFDDQFSVERPDGSNFTLKIRSTKLEDSAMYFCASKRGSGANVLTFGAGSRLTVL.

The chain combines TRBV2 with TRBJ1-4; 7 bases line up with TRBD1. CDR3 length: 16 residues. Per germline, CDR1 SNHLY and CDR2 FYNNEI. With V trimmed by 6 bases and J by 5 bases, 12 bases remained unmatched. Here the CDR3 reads CASSPDRAVMNEKLFF. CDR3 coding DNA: TGTGCCAGCAGCCCTGACAGGGCAGTCATGAATGAAAAACTGTTTTTT.

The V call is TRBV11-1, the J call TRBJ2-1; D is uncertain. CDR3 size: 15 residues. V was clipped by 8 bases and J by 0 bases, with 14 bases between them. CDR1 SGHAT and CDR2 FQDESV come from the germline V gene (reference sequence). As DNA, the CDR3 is TGTGCCAGCGTAAGAGGTCCTCACTCCTACAATGAGCAGTTCTTC. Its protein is CASVRGPHSYNEQFF.

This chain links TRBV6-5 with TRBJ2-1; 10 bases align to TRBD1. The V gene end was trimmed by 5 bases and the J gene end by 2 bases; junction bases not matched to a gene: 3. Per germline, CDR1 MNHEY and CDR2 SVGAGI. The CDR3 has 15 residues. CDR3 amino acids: CASSIDRGPYNEQFF. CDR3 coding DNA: TGTGCCAGCAGTATCGACAGGGGGCCCTACAATGAGCAGTTCTTC.

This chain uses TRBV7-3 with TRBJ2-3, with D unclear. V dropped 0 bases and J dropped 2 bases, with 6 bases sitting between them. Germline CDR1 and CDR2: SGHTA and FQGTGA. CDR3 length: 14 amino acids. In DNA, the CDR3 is TGTGCCAGCAGCTTAACTGGCCTCACAGATACGCAGTATTTT. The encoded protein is CASSLTGLTDTQYF. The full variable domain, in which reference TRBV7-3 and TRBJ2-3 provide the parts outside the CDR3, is GAGVSQTPSNKVTEKGKYVELRCDPISGHTALYWYRQSLGQGPEFLIYFQGTGAADDSGLPNDRFFAVRPEGSVSTLKIQRTERGDSAVYLCASSLTGLTDTQYFGPGTRLTVL.

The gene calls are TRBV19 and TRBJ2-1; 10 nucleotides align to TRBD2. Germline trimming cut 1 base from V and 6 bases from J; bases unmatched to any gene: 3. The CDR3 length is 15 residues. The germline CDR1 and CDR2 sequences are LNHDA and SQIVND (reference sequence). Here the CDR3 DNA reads TGTGCCAGTAGTATAGGGACTAGCGGATTCAATGAGCAGTTCTTC. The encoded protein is CASSIGTSGFNEQFF.

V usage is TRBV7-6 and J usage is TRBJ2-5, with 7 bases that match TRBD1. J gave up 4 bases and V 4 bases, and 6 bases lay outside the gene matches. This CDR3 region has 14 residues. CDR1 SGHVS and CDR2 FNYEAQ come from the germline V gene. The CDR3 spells CASSSTGLGETQYF. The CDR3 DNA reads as TGTGCCAGCAGCTCGACAGGGTTGGGAGAGACCCAGTACTTC. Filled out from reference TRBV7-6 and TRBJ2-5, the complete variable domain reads GAGVSQSPRYKVTKRGQDVALRCDPISGHVSLYWYRQALGQGPEFLTYFNYEAQQDKSGLPNDRFSAERPEGSISTLTIQRTEQRDSAMYRCASSSTGLGETQYFGPGTRLLVL.